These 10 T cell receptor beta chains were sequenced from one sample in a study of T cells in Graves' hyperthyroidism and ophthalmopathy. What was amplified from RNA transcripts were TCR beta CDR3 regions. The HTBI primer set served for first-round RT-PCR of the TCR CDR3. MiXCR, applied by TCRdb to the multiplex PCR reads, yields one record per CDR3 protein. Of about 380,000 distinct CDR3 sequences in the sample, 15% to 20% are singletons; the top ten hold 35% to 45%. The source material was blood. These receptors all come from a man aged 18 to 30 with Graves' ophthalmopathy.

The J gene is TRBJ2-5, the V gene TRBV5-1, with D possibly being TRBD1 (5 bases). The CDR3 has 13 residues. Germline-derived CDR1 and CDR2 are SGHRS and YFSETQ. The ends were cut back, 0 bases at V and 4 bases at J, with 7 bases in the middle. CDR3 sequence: CASSLGQLETQYF. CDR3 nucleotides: TGCGCCAGCAGCTTGGGACAGCTAGAGACCCAGTACTTC.

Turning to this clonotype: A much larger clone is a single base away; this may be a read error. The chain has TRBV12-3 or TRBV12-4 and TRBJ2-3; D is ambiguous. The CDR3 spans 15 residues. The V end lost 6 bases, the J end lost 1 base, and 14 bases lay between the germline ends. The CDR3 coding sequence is TGTGCCAGCAGGTTACTCTGGACGGGCACAGATACGCAGTATTTT. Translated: CASRLLWTGTDTQYF.

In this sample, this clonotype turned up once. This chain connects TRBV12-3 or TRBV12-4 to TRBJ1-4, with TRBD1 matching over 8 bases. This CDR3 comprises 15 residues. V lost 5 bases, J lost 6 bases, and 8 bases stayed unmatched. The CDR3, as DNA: TGTGCCAGCAGTATCCCCGGGACAGGATATGAAAAACTGTTTTTT. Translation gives CASSIPGTGYEKLFF.

The CDR3 reads CASSLQRGTEAFF. CDR3 in DNA: TGCGCCAGCAGCTTACAAAGGGGGACTGAAGCTTTCTTT. V is TRBV5-1 and J is TRBJ1-1; possibly TRBD1 for D (6 bases). The CDR3 length is 13 residues. V dropped 2 bases and J dropped 5 bases, with 10 bases sitting between them. Germline V gene lookup returns CDR1 SGHRS and CDR2 YFSETQ.

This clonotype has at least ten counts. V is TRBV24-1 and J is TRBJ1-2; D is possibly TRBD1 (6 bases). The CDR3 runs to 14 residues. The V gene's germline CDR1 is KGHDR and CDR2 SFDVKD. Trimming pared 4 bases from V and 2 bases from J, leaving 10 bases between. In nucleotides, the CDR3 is TGTGCCACCAGTGAAACCGGGACAAACTATGGCTACACCTTC. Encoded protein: CATSETGTNYGYTF.

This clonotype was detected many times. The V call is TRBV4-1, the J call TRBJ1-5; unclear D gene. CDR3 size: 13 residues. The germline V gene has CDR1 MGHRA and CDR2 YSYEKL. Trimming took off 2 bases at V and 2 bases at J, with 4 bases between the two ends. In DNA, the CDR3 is TGCGCCAGCAGCCAATGGGGCAATCAGCCCCAGCATTTT. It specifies CASSQWGNQPQHF.

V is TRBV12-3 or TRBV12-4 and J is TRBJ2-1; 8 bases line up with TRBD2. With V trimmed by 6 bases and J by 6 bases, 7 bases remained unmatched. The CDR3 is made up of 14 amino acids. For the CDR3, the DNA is TGTGCCAGCAGCCGCTCGGGGGGGAGCAATGAGCAGTTCTTC. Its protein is CASSRSGGSNEQFF.

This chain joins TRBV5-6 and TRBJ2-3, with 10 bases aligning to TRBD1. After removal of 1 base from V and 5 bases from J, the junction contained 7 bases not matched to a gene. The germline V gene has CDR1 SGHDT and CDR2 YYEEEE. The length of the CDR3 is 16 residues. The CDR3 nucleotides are TGTGCCAGCAGCTTGCGGCCGGGACAGGGGCTAGATACGCAGTATTTT. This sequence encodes CASSLRPGQGLDTQYF.

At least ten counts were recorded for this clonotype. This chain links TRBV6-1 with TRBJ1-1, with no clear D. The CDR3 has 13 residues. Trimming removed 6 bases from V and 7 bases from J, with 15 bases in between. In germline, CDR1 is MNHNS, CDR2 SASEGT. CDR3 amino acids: CASSNPEGFEAFF. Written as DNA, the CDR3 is TGTGCCAGCAGCAACCCTGAGGGTTTTGAAGCTTTCTTT.

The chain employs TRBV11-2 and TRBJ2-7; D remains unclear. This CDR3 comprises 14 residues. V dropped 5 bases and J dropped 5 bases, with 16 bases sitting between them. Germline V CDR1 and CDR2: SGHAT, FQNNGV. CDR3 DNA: TGTGCCAGCAGCCGTCCGGAAAAAAGGGACGAGCAGTACTTC. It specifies CASSRPEKRDEQYF.